This T cell receptor beta chain was recorded in a study of T-cell reconstitution after alpha-beta-depleted transplantation in children. This clonotype was counted a single time. The antigen remains unidentified. Findings of the study overall: Several hundred expanded graft clones reportedly gave rise to the alpha-beta T cells present about two months after transplant. When one year had passed after transplant, most T-cell counts and diversity came from newly produced T cells.

Unique molecular identifiers were built into the TCRbeta library. Via MiXCR, TCRdb re-called the PCR reads, giving one row per CDR3 protein. The table includes 250,000 to 350,000 distinct CDR3 sequences, approximately 23% detected once. Per the germline V gene, CDR1 is LGHDT and CDR2 is YNNKEL (reference sequence). CDR3 length equals 15 residues. The V gene lost 2 bases and the J gene lost 3 bases, with 10 bases spanning the gap. The sequencing used PBMCs, mostly from graft donor cells, collected 180 days after TCRalphabeta/CD19-depleted stem cell transplant. The TCR comes from a male patient between 5 and 17 years old who had a stem cell transplant for acute lymphoblastic leukemia, so the T cells may come from the graft donor. This rearrangement joins TRBV3-1 to TRBJ2-2; D remains unclear. The CDR3 here is CASSQYGVYTGELFF. The CDR3 region has the DNA TGTGCCAGCAGCCAATATGGGGTTTACACCGGGGAGCTGTTTTTT.